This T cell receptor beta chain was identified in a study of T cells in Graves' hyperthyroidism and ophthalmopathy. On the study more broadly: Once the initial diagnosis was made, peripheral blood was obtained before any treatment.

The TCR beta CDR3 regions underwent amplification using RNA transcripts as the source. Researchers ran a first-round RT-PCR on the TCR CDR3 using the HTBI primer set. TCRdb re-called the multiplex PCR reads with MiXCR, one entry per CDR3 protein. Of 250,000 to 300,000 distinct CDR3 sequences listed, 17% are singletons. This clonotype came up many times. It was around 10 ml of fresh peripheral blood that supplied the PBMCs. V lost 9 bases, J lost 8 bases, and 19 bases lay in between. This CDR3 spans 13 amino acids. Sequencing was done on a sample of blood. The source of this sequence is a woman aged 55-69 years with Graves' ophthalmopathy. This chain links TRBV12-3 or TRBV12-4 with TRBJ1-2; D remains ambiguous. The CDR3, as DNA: TGTGCCAGTTCCGAATTCGGCGTTGGGGGCTACACCTTC. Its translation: CASSEFGVGGYTF.